This T cell receptor (beta chain) was sequenced for a study of cytomegalovirus exposure and HLA in healthy donors. Researchers ran the PCR with 60 Vbeta and 13 Jbeta primers. Clones were sequenced by immunoSEQ multiplex PCR, and TCRdb holds only the in-frame ones, with some missing. This table has roughly 100,000 clones, approximately 89% appearing once. Sequences were obtained from PBMCs. The source is a man aged 25 to 40 in good health and CMV-seronegative.

The CDR3 spells CASNRADYEQYF. DNA of the CDR3: TGTGCCAGCAACAGGGCGGACTACGAGCAGTACTTC. This chain uses TRBV28 with TRBJ2-7; TRBD1 might be the D (6 bases). Trimming pared 7 bases from V and 3 bases from J, leaving 10 bases between. Germline loops: CDR1 MDHEN, CDR2 SYDVKM. The CDR3 runs 12 residues.